The entry below describes one TCR beta chain. The antigen is unknown. The entry originates in a study of OX40 agonist ivuxolimab in advanced cancers. The overall study: Prior anti-PD-1, anti-PD-L1 or anti-CTLA-4 therapy did not bar entry, and more than 35% had some. Findings and caveats of the study: Among the least clonally expanded were partial responders at 0.1-3.0 mg/kg. Researchers report that CD8+ T cells had, on average, more expanded clones than CD4+.

The assay was immunoSEQ multiplex PCR, and TCRdb's table has in-frame clones only and misses some. The profile shows about 55,000 clones, nearly 80% of them singletons. Germline CDR1 reads MNHEY; CDR2 reads SVGAGI. Between the trimmed V and J ends, which lost 7 bases and 4 bases, there was a span of 8 bases. The CDR3 sequence is 12 residues long. The J gene is TRBJ1-3, the V gene TRBV6-5; D ambiguous. The clonotype was recovered from an adult with an advanced solid tumor such as melanoma, head and neck, liver or kidney cancer. The sample was CD4+ or CD8+ T cells sorted from blood, taken in a trial of the OX40 agonist ivuxolimab. As DNA, the CDR3 is TGTGCCAGCAATACCCTGGGAAACACCATATATTTT. It encodes CASNTLGNTIYF.